This TCR beta chain was sequenced for a study of blood T cells in healthy people across ages. Overall study findings and caveats: It was held that the diversity estimates obtained from one million T cells were underestimates. Correlation between TCR beta diversity and naive T cell percentage was strong. Long-lived donors had more naive CD4+ cells and higher diversity than aged donors.

A J-beta primer mix and a sample-barcoded 5' primer were used in a second PCR of roughly 7 to 12 cycles. Carrying 12 random nucleotides, a template-switch adaptor labeled each individual cDNA molecule. TCRdb re-called the 5' RACE reads with MiXCR, one entry per CDR3 protein. The sample lists about 680,000 distinct CDR3 sequences; around 49% were seen once. As regards this clonotype: Its antigen is not known.

Per the germline V gene, CDR1 is MGHDK and CDR2 is SYGVNS. V was clipped by 5 bases and J by 6 bases; unmatched bases: 10. The CDR3 loop spans 15 amino acids. The sequence came from a woman aged 60 to 75 in good health. V is TRBV25-1 and J is TRBJ2-3; 8 bases are a match to TRBD2. The specimen was blood. The CDR3 here is CASSTGTRGWDTQYF. CDR3 bases: TGTGCCAGCAGTACCGGGACTAGAGGTTGGGATACGCAGTATTTT.